This is a list of T cell receptor beta chains from one sample in a study of shared clonotypes between healthy human individuals. Repertoires were generated with immunoSEQ multiplex PCR, while TCRdb's copy carries only in-frame clones and drops some. The table includes approximately 2,000,000 clones, about 93% detected once. The specimen was naive CD8+ T cells from PBMCs. The receptor set was obtained from a man aged 18 to 30 in good health. Some clones in this sample may be carry-over from other donors' samples. CDR3s include the opening cysteine and the closing phenylalanine or tryptophan. D genes are given only for firm matches. For some rows the clone size is stated as once, few or many, or as a class when expanded; others skip it.

cdr3_nt: TGCGCCAGCAGCCAAGGCGGAGGAGGGATCTATGGCTACACCTTC; cdr3_aa: CASSQGGGGIYGYTF; d_call: -; j_call: TRBJ1-2; clone_size: -; v_call: TRBV4-1
cdr3_nt: TGTGCCAGCAGCTTGGGCTCCAACTCCTACGAGCAGTACTTC; cdr3_aa: CASSLGSNSYEQYF; d_call: -; j_call: TRBJ2-7; clone_size: -; v_call: TRBV13
cdr3_nt: TGCGCCAGCAGCCCGGTGGCGGAGCCCAGCTCCTACGAGCAGTACTTC; cdr3_aa: CASSPVAEPSSYEQYF; d_call: -; j_call: TRBJ2-7; clone_size: -; v_call: TRBV4-1
cdr3_nt: TGTGCCAGTAGTATAGATTATGCTAAAACAGATACGCAGTATTTT; cdr3_aa: CASSIDYAKTDTQYF; d_call: -; j_call: TRBJ2-3; clone_size: -; v_call: TRBV19
cdr3_nt: TGTGCCAGCAGTGACATCGCGGGAAATGAGCAGTTCTTC; cdr3_aa: CASSDIAGNEQFF; d_call: -; j_call: TRBJ2-1; clone_size: -; v_call: TRBV6-4
cdr3_nt: TGTGCCAGCGGCGGAGGGACCAAAAACATTCAGTACTTC; cdr3_aa: CASGGGTKNIQYF; d_call: -; j_call: TRBJ2-4; clone_size: -; v_call: TRBV13
cdr3_nt: TGCGCCAGCAGCCCCGGGACAGTTTACAATGAGCAGTTCTTC; cdr3_aa: CASSPGTVYNEQFF; d_call: TRBD1; j_call: TRBJ2-1; clone_size: -; v_call: TRBV5-1
cdr3_nt: TGTGCCAGCAGCCTGGGGAGGGACGAGCAGTACTTC; cdr3_aa: CASSLGRDEQYF; d_call: TRBD2; j_call: TRBJ2-7; clone_size: -; v_call: TRBV14
cdr3_nt: TGCGCCAGCAGCATCGACAGGACGGCTGGAAACACCATATATTTT; cdr3_aa: CASSIDRTAGNTIYF; d_call: -; j_call: TRBJ1-3; clone_size: -; v_call: TRBV4-1
cdr3_nt: TGTGCCAGCAGCTTCCTTGCGGGGGAGCTGTTTTTT; cdr3_aa: CASSFLAGELFF; d_call: -; j_call: TRBJ2-2; clone_size: -; v_call: TRBV7-9
cdr3_nt: TGTGCCAGCAGCTTCCACAGGGACCTTAATGAAAAACTGTTTTTT; cdr3_aa: CASSFHRDLNEKLFF; d_call: -; j_call: TRBJ1-4; clone_size: once; v_call: TRBV7-2
cdr3_nt: TGTGCCAGCAGCTTAGGCCGTGGCAGGGGGCGCGTAGATGAGCAGTTCTTC; cdr3_aa: CASSLGRGRGRVDEQFF; d_call: TRBD1; j_call: TRBJ2-1; clone_size: -; v_call: TRBV13
cdr3_nt: TGTGCCAGCAGCTTCGCCCTGCAGGGAGTTTATGGCTACACCTTC; cdr3_aa: CASSFALQGVYGYTF; d_call: -; j_call: TRBJ1-2; clone_size: -; v_call: TRBV5-4
cdr3_nt: TGTGCTAGTGGTTTGTCCAACCCCACAGGGTCTACCACTGAAGCTTTCTTT; cdr3_aa: CASGLSNPTGSTTEAFF; d_call: -; j_call: TRBJ1-1; clone_size: -; v_call: TRBV12-5
cdr3_nt: TGTGCCAGCTCACCAGTAAGAGGGGACACTGACTACGAGCAGTACTTC; cdr3_aa: CASSPVRGDTDYEQYF; d_call: -; j_call: TRBJ2-7; clone_size: -; v_call: TRBV18